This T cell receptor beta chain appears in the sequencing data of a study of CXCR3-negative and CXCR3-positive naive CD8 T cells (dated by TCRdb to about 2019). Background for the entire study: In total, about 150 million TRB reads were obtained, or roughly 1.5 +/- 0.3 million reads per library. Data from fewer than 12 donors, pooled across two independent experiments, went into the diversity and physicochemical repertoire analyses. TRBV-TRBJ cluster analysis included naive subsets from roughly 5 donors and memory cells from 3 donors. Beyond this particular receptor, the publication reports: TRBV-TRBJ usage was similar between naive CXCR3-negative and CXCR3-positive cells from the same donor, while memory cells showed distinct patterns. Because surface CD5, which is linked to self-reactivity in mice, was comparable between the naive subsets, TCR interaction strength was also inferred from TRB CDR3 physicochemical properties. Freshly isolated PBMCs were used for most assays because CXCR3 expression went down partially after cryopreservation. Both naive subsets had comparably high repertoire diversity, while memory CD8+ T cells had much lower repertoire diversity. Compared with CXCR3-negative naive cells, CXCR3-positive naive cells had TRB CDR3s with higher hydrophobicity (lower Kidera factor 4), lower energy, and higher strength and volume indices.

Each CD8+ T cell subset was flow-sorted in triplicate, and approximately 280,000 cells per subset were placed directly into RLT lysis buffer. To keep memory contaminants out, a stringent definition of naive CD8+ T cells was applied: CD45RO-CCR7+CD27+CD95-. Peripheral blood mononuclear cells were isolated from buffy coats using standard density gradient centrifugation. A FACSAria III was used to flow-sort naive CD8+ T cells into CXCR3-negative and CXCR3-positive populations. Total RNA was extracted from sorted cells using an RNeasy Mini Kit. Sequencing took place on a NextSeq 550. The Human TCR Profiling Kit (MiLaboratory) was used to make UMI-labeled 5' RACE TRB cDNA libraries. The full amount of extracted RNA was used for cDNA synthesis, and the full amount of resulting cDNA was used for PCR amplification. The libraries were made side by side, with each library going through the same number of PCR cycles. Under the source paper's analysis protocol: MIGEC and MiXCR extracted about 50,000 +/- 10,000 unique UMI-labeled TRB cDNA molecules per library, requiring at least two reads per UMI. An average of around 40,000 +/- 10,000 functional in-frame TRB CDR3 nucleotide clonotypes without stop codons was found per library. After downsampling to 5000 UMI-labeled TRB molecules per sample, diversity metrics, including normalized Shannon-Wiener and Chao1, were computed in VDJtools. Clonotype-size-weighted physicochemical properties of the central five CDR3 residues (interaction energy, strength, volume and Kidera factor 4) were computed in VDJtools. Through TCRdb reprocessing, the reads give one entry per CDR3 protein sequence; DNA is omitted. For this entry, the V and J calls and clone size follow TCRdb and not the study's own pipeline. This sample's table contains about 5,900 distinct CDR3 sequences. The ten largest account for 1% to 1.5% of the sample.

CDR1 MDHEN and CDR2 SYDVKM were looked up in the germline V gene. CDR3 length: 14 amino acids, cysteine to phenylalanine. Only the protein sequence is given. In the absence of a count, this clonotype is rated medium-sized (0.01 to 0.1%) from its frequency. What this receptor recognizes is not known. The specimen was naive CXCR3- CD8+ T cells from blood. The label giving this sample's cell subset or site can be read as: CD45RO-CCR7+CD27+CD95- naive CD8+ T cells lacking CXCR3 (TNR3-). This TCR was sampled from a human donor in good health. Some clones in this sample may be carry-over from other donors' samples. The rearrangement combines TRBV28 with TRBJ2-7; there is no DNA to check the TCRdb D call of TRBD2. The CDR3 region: CASSLGGSLREQYF.